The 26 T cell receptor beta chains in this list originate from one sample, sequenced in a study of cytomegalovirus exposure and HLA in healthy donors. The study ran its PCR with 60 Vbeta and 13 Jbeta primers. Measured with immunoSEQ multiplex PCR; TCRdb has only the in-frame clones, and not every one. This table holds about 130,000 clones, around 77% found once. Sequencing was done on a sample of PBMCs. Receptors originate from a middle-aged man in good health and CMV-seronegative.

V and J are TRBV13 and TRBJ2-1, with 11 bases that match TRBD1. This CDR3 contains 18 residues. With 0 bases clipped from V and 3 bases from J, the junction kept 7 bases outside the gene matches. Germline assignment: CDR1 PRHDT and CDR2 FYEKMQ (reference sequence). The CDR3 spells CASSLGGTGGFFYNEQFF. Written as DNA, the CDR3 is TGTGCCAGCAGCTTAGGCGGGACAGGGGGTTTCTTCTACAATGAGCAGTTCTTC. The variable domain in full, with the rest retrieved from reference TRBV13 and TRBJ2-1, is AAGVIQSPRHLIKEKRETATLKCYPIPRHDTVYWYQQGPGQDPQFLISFYEKMQSDKGSIPDRFSAQQFSDYHSELNMSSLELGDSALYFCASSLGGTGGFFYNEQFFGPGTRLTVL.

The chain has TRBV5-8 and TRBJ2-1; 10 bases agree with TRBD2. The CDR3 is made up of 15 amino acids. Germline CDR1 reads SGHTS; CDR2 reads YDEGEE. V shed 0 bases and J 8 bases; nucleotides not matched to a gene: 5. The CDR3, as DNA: TGTGCCAGCAGCTTGGTTATCAGCGGGAGGGATGAGCAGTTCTTC. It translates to CASSLVISGRDEQFF.

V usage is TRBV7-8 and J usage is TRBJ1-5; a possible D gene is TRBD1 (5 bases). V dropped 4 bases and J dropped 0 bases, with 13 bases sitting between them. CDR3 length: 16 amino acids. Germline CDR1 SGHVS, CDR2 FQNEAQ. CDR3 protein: CASSSQVLGSNQPQHF. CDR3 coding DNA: TGTGCCAGCAGCTCACAGGTCCTAGGTAGCAATCAGCCCCAGCATTTT.

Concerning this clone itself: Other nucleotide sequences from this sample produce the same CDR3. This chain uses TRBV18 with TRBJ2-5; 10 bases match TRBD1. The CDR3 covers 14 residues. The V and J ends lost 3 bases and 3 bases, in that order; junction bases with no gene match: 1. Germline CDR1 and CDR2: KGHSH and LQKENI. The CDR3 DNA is TGTGCCAGCTCACCTGGGACAGGGGAAGAGACCCAGTACTTC. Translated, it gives CASSPGTGEETQYF.

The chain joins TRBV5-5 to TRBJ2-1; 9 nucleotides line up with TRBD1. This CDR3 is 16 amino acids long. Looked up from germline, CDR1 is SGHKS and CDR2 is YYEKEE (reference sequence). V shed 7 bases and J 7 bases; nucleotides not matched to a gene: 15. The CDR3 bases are TGTGCCAGCGACCACAGGGGGCGTGGGATTCCAAATGAGCAGTTCTTC. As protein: CASDHRGRGIPNEQFF.

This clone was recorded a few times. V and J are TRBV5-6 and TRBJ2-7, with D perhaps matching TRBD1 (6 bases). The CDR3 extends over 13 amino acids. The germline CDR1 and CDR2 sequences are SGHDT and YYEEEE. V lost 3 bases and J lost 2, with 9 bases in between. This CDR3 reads CASSWTETYEQYF. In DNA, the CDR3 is TGTGCCAGCAGCTGGACAGAGACCTACGAGCAGTACTTC.

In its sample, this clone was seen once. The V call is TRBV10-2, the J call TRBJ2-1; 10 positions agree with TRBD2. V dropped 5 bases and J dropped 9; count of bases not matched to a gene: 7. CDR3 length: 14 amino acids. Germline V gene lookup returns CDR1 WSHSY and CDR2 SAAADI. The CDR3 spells CASSPLAGEGEQFF. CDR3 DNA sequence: TGCGCCAGCAGTCCCCTAGCGGGAGAGGGTGAGCAGTTCTTC.

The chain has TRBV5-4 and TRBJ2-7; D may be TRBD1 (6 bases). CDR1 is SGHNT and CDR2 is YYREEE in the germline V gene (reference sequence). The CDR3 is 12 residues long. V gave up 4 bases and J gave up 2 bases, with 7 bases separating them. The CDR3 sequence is CASSNRAYEQYF. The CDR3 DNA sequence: TGTGCCAGCAGCAACAGGGCCTACGAGCAGTACTTC. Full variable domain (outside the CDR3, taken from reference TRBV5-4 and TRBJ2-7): ETGVTQSPTHLIKTRGQQVTLRCSSQSGHNTVSWYQQALGQGPQFIFQYYREEENGRGNFPPRFSGLQFPNYSSELNVNALELDDSALYLCASSNRAYEQYFGPGTRLTVT.

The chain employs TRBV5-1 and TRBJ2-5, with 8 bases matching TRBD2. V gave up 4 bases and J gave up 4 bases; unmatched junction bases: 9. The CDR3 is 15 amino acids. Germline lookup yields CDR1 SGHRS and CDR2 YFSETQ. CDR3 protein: CASSRMSGSAETQYF. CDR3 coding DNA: TGCGCCAGCAGCCGTATGAGCGGGAGTGCAGAGACCCAGTACTTC.

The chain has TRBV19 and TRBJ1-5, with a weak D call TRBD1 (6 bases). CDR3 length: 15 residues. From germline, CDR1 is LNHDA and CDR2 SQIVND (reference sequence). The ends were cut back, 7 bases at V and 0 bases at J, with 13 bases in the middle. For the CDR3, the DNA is TGTGCCAGTAACGGTGGGGGGGCTAGCAATCAGCCCCAGCATTTT. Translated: CASNGGGASNQPQHF.

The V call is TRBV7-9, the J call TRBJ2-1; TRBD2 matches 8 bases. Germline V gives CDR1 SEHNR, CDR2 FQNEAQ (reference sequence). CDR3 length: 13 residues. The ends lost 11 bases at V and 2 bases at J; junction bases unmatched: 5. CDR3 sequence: CAGREVTYNEQFF. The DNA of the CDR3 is TGTGCCGGGCGGGAGGTCACCTACAATGAGCAGTTCTTC.

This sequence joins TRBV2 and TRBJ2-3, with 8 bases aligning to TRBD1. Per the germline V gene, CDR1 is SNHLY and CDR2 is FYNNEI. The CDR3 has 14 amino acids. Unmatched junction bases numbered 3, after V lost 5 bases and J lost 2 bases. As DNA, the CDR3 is TGTGCCAGCAGTCGGGACAGGACCACAGATACGCAGTATTTT. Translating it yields CASSRDRTTDTQYF.

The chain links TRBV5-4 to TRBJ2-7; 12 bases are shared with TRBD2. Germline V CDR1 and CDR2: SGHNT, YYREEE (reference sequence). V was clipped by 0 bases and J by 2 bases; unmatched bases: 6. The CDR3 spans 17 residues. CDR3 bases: TGTGCCAGCAGCTTGGCCGGTGGACTAGCGGGGACCTACGAGCAGTACTTC. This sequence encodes CASSLAGGLAGTYEQYF.

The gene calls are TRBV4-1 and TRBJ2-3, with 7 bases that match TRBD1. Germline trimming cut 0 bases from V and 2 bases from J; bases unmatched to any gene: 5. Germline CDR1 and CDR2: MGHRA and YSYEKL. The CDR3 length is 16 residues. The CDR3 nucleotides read TGCGCCAGCAGCCAAGATAGAGGGGGCGACACAGATACGCAGTATTTT. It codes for CASSQDRGGDTDTQYF.

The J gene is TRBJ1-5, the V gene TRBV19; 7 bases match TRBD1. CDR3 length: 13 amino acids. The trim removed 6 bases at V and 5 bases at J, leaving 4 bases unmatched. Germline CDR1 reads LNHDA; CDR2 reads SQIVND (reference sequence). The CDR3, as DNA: TGTGCCAGTAGCCCTCAGGGGGATCAGCCCCAGCATTTT. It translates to CASSPQGDQPQHF.

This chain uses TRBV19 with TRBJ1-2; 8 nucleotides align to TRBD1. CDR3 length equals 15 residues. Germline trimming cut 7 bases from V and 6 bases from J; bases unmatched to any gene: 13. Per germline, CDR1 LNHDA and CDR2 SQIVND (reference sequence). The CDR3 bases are TGTGCCAGTACGGGCAGGGGGCGCGGACTTGATGGCTACACCTTC. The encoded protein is CASTGRGRGLDGYTF.

The CDR3 reads CSVEKGRVTDTQYF. The CDR3 nucleotides are TGCAGCGTTGAAAAAGGGAGGGTCACAGATACGCAGTATTTT. V gene TRBV29-1 combines with J gene TRBJ2-3, with 7 bases identical to TRBD2. The CDR3 totals 14 residues. Germline assignment: CDR1 SQVTM and CDR2 ANQGSEA. V was pared by 2 bases and J by 2 bases, with 4 bases of the junction left unmatched.

The CDR3 reads CASSIGSSGTQYF. Here the CDR3 DNA reads TGTGCCAGTAGTATAGGATCTAGCGGAACGCAGTATTTT. The gene calls are TRBV19 and TRBJ2-3, with 7 bases matching TRBD2. This CDR3 comprises 13 residues. V dropped 1 base and J dropped 9; count of bases not matched to a gene: 4. The V gene's germline CDR1 is LNHDA and CDR2 SQIVND (reference sequence).

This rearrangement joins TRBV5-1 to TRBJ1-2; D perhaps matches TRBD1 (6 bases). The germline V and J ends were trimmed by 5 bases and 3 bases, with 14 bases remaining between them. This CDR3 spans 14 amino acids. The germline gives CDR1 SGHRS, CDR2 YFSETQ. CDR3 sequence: CASRLQGTDYGYTF. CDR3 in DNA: TGCGCCAGCAGGCTACAGGGAACCGACTATGGCTACACCTTC.

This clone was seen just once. CDR3: CASARQGGNTIYF. DNA of the CDR3: TGTGCCAGCGCCCGACAGGGAGGAAACACCATATATTTT. The chain recombines TRBV27 with TRBJ1-3, with 7 bases aligning to TRBD1. The CDR3 extends over 13 amino acids. CDR1 MNHEY and CDR2 SMNVEV come from the germline V gene (reference sequence). After removal of 8 bases from V and 4 bases from J, the junction contained 5 bases not matched to a gene.

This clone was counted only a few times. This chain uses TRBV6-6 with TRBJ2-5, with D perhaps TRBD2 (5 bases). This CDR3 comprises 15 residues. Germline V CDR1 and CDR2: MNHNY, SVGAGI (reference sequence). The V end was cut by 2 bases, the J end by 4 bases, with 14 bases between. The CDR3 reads CASSYMTRAGETQYF. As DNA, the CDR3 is TGTGCCAGCAGTTACATGACGCGGGCAGGAGAGACCCAGTACTTC.

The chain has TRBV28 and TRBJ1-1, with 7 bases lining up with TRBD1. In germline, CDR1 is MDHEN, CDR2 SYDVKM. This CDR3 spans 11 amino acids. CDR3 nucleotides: TGTCGGACAGGATTCAACACTGAAGCTTTCTTT. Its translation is CRTGFNTEAFF.

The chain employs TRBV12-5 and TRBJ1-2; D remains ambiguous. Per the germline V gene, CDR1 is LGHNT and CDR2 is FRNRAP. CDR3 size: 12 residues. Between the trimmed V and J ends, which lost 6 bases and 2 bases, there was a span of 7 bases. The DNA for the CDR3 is TGTGCTAGTGGATACGGGAACTATGGCTACACCTTC. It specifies CASGYGNYGYTF.

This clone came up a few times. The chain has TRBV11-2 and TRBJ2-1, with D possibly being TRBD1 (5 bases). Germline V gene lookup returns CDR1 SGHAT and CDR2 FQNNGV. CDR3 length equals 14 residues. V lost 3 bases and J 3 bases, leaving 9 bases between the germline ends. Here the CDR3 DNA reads TGTGCCAGCAGCTTGTTAGGGGACTACAATGAGCAGTTCTTC. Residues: CASSLLGDYNEQFF.

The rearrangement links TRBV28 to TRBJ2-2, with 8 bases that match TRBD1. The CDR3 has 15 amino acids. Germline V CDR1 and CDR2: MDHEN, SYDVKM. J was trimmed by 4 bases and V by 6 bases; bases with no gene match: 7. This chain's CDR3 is CASRPGGAGTGELFF. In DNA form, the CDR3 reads TGTGCCAGCAGGCCAGGGGGCGCGGGCACCGGGGAGCTGTTTTTT.

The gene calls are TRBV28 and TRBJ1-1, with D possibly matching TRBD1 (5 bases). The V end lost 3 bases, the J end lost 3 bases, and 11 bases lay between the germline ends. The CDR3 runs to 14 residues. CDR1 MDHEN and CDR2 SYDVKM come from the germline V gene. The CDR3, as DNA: TGTGCCAGCAGTTTGGTAGGGGCGGACACTGAAGCTTTCTTT. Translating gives CASSLVGADTEAFF.